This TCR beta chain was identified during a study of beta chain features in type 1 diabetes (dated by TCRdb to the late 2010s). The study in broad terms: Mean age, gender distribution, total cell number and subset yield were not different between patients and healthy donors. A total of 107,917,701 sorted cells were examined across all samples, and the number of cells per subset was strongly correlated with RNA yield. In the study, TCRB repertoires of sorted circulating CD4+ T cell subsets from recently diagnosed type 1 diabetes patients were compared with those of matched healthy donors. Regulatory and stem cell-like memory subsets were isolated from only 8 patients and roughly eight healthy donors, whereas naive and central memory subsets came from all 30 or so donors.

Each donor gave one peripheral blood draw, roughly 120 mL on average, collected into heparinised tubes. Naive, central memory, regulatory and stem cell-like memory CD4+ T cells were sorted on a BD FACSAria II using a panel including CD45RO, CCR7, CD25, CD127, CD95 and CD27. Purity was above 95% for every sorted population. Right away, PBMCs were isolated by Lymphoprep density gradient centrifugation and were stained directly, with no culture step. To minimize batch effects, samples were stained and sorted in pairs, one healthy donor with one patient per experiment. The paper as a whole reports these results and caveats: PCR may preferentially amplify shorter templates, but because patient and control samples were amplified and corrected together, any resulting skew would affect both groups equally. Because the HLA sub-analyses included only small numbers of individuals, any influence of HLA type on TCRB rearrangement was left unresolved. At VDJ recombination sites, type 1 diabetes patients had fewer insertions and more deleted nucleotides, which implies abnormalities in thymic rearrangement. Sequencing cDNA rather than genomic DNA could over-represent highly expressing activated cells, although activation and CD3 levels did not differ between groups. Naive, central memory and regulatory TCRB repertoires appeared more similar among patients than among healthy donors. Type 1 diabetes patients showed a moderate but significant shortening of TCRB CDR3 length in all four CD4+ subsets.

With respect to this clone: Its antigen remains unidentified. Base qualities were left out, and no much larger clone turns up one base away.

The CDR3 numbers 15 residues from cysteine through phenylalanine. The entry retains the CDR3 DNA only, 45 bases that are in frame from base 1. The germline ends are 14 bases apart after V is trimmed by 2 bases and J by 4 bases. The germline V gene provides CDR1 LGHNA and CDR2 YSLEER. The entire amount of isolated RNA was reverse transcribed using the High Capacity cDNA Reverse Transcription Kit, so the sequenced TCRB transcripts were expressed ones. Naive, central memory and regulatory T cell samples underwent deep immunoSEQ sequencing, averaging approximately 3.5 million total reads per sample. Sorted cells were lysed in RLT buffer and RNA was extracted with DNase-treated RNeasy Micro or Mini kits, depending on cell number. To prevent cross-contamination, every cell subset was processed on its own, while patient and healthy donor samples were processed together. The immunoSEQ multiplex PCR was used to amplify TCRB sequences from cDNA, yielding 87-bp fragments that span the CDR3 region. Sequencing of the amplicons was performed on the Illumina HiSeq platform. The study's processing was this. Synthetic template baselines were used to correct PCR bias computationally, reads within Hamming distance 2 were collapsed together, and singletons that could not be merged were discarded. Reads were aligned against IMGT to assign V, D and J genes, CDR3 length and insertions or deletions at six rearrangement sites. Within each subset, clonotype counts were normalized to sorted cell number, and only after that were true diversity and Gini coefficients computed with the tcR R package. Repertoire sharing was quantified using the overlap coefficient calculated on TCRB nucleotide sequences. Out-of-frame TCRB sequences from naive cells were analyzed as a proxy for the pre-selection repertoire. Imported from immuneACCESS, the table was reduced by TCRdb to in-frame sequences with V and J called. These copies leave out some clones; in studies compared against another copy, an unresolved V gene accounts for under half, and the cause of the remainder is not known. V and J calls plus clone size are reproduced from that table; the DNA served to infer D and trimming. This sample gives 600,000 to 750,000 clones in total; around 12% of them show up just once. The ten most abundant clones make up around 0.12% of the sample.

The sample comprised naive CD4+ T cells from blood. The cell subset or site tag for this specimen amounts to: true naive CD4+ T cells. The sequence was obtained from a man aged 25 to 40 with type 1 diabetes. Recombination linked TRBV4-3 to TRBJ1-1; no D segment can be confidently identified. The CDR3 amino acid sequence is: CASSQQPGPGTEAFF. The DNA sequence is TGCGCCAGCAGCCAACAACCCGGACCGGGCACTGAAGCTTTCTTT.